This is a list of T cell receptor beta chains from one sample in a study of beta chain features in type 1 diabetes. Using immunoSEQ multiplex PCR, the repertoire was profiled, and TCRdb retains in-frame clones only, with some absent. The profile shows about 190,000 clones, approximately 7.8% of them singletons. Sequencing input: central memory CD4+ T cells from blood. The receptors stem from a woman aged 40 to 50 with type 1 diabetes. Each CDR3 is given with its conserved first and last residue. D genes are given only for firm matches. The listing skips clone size in some rows; elsewhere it reads once, few, many or a size class.

clone size,D gene,J gene,V gene,CDR3 protein,CDR3 DNA
few,NA,TRBJ1-3,TRBV6-6,CATSTGKGGNTIYF,TGTGCCACCTCGACGGGAAAGGGTGGAAACACCATATATTTT
few,NA,TRBJ1-4,TRBV4-3,CASSQVLPGEKLFF,TGCGCCAGCAGCCAAGTGCTTCCGGGTGAAAAACTGTTTTTT
few,NA,TRBJ2-3,TRBV27,CASSSGLYTQYF,TGTGCCAGCAGCTCCGGACTTTATACGCAGTATTTT
few,TRBD1,TRBJ1-2,TRBV7-2,CASSPDRGFNYGYTF,TGTGCCAGCAGCCCCGACAGGGGTTTCAACTATGGCTACACCTTC
NA,NA,TRBJ2-1,TRBV10-3,CAISGDIEQFF,TGTGCCATCAGTGGGGACATTGAGCAGTTCTTC
few,TRBD2,TRBJ2-5,TRBV5-4,CASSGGPGGETQYF,TGTGCCAGCAGCGGCGGTCCCGGGGGGGAGACCCAGTACTTC
NA,NA,TRBJ2-7,TRBV25-1,CASSESISGDYEQYF,TGTGCCAGCAGTGAATCAATTAGCGGAGACTACGAGCAGTACTTC
few,NA,TRBJ1-1,TRBV18,CASSSGSDTEAFF,TGTGCCAGCTCCTCCGGGAGCGACACTGAAGCTTTCTTT
few,TRBD1,TRBJ1-6,TRBV7-2,CASRRTGLSPLHF,TGTGCCAGCAGGAGGACAGGCCTTTCACCCCTCCACTTT
many,TRBD1,TRBJ2-7,TRBV28,CASSEGGPLSYEQYF,TGTGCCAGCAGTGAAGGGGGCCCACTGTCCTACGAGCAGTACTTC
few,NA,TRBJ2-7,TRBV30,CAWTSSDYYEQYF,TGTGCCTGGACGTCTAGCGATTACTACGAGCAGTACTTC
NA,NA,TRBJ1-2,TRBV7-9,CASSLGHTNYGYTF,TGTGCCAGCAGCCTTGGACACACCAACTATGGCTACACCTTC
NA,NA,TRBJ2-7,TRBV19,CASSSDSPPYEQYF,TGTGCCAGTAGTTCGGACTCCCCTCCCTACGAGCAGTACTTC
NA,NA,TRBJ2-3,TRBV7-2,CASEGGRTQYF,TGTGCCTCGGAAGGCGGCCGGACGCAGTATTTT
NA,TRBD2,TRBJ2-5,TRBV5-1,CASSPGTSGGAGRETQYF,TGCGCCAGCAGCCCCGGGACTAGCGGGGGGGCCGGTCGGGAGACCCAGTACTTC
NA,NA,TRBJ2-3,TRBV4-3,CASSQEARAPDTQYF,TGCGCCAGCAGCCAAGAAGCCAGGGCACCAGATACGCAGTATTTT
NA,TRBD1,TRBJ2-1,TRBV5-1,CASSPEGTVNEQFF,TGCGCCAGCAGTCCTGAGGGGACAGTCAATGAGCAGTTCTTC
few,TRBD1,TRBJ2-1,TRBV9,CASSVALGQGVRNEQFF,TGTGCCAGCAGCGTAGCGCTTGGTCAGGGGGTGCGCAATGAGCAGTTCTTC
few,NA,TRBJ1-5,TRBV19,CASSTQVNQPQHF,TGTGCCAGTAGTACCCAGGTTAATCAGCCCCAGCATTTT
NA,NA,TRBJ2-1,TRBV2,CASSYLNEQFF,TGTGCCAGCAGTTACTTAAATGAGCAGTTCTTC
NA,NA,TRBJ1-3,TRBV28,CASSLGRGSGNTIYF,TGTGCCAGCAGTTTAGGACGGGGCTCTGGAAACACCATATATTTT
many,NA,TRBJ2-1,TRBV27,CASSPPDSSGYNEQFF,TGTGCCAGCAGTCCTCCGGACAGCTCAGGCTACAATGAGCAGTTCTTC
NA,TRBD1,TRBJ1-4,TRBV27,CASSSGGGQRLFF,TGTGCCAGCAGTTCAGGAGGGGGCCAACGATTGTTTTTT